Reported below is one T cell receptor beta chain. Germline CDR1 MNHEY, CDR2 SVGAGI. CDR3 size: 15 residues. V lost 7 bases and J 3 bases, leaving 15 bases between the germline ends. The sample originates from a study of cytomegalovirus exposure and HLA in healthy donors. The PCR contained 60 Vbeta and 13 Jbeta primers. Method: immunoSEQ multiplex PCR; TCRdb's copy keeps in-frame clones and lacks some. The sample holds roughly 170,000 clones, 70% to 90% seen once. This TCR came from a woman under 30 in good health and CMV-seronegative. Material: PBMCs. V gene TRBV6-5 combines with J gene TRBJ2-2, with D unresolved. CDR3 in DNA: TGTGCCAGCATCTCCGACCCCCGGGACACCGGGGAGCTGTTTTTT. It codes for CASISDPRDTGELFF.